Following are 20 T cell receptor beta chains from one sample sequenced in a study of T cell changes during pregnancy in multiple sclerosis. Libraries were prepared by immunoSEQ multiplex PCR; TCRdb keeps only in-frame clonotypes and omits some of them. The sample consists of 40,000 to 45,000 clones, approximately 92% of them appearing once. Sequencing input: peripheral blood. The receptors here all came from a female donor with multiple sclerosis, enrolled in a pregnancy study.

This chain connects TRBV7-9 to TRBJ2-1, with D possibly being TRBD1 (5 bases). Trimming removed 1 base at V and 4 bases at J, with 11 bases between. This CDR3 has 15 amino acids. Germline values: CDR1 SEHNR, CDR2 FQNEAQ (reference sequence). CDR3 residues: CASSLGQIPYNEQFF. The CDR3 DNA is TGTGCCAGCAGCTTAGGACAGATTCCTTACAATGAGCAGTTCTTC. Full variable domain (missing parts from reference TRBV7-9 and TRBJ2-1): DTGVSQNPRHKITKRGQNVTFRCDPISEHNRLYWYRQTLGQGPEFLTYFQNEAQLEKSRLLSDRFSAERPKGSFSTLEIQRTEQGDSAMYLCASSLGQIPYNEQFFGPGTRLTVL.

The gene calls are TRBV13 and TRBJ2-4, with a possible D match to TRBD1 (5 bases). The CDR3 covers 13 residues. Germline V gene lookup returns CDR1 PRHDT and CDR2 FYEKMQ (reference sequence). Trimming shortened V by 5 bases and J by 3 bases, and 8 bases separated the two germline ends. The CDR3 reads CASSLRDKNIQYF. The CDR3 DNA reads TGTGCCAGCAGCCTCAGGGACAAAAACATTCAGTACTTC.

This chain links TRBV5-4 with TRBJ2-2; TRBD2 aligns across 8 bases. This CDR3 spans 15 amino acids. The ends lost 4 bases at V and 1 base at J; junction bases unmatched: 3. CDR1 is SGHNT, CDR2 YYREEE, per germline (reference sequence). CDR3: CASSPGTRNTGELFF. The CDR3 DNA reads as TGTGCCAGCAGCCCTGGGACTAGGAACACCGGGGAGCTGTTTTTT.

The rearrangement uses TRBV4-1 and TRBJ2-1; the D is unclear. Trimming shortened V by 3 bases and J by 4 bases, and 16 bases separated the two germline ends. The V gene's germline CDR1 is MGHRA and CDR2 YSYEKL. CDR3 length: 16 amino acids. This CDR3 is CASSHPEQPGYNEQFF. Written as DNA, the CDR3 is TGCGCCAGCAGCCATCCCGAACAGCCCGGATACAATGAGCAGTTCTTC.

The chain employs TRBV29-1 and TRBJ2-5; no reliable D call. CDR1 is SQVTM, CDR2 ANQGSEA, per germline. V was cut by 1 base and J by 0 bases, with 12 bases left in between. The CDR3 length is 15 residues. This CDR3 is CSVEAGVTDQETQYF. The CDR3 coding sequence is TGCAGCGTTGAAGCCGGAGTGACGGACCAAGAGACCCAGTACTTC.

The rearrangement uses TRBV29-1 and TRBJ1-1, with D unclear. The CDR3 is made up of 15 amino acids. Germline lookup yields CDR1 SQVTM and CDR2 ANQGSEA. V was shortened by 2 bases and J by 1 base, with 14 bases between the two germline ends. The CDR3 bases are TGCAGCGTTGAAAGACCAGCCATAAAGAACACTGAAGCTTTCTTT. Amino acids: CSVERPAIKNTEAFF.

The chain couples TRBV7-9 to TRBJ2-1; 10 nucleotides agree with TRBD2. CDR1 is SEHNR, CDR2 FQNEAQ, per germline (reference sequence). The J segment lost 12 bases and the V segment lost 1 base, leaving 9 bases of the junction unmatched. The CDR3 contains 15 residues. CDR3 region: CASSLGPSGSIGQFF. CDR3 in DNA: TGTGCCAGCAGCTTAGGCCCTAGCGGGAGCATCGGGCAGTTCTTC.

This rearrangement joins TRBV6-1 to TRBJ2-2; D gene ambiguous. The ends were cut back, 5 bases at V and 3 bases at J, with 13 bases in the middle. This CDR3 is built from 15 residues. Germline-derived CDR1 and CDR2 are MNHNS and SASEGT. CDR3 amino acids: CASSLKRLDTGELFF. The DNA for the CDR3 is TGTGCCAGCAGTTTAAAGCGACTGGACACCGGGGAGCTGTTTTTT.

This chain uses TRBV4-3 with TRBJ2-2, with 7 nucleotides matching TRBD2. The CDR3 spans 15 residues. V shed 0 bases, J shed 4 bases, and the junction held 2 bases outside the gene matches. Germline CDR1 and CDR2: LGHNA and YSLEER. CDR3 residues: CASSQEGGTTGELFF. DNA of the CDR3: TGCGCCAGCAGCCAAGAGGGGGGGACCACCGGGGAGCTGTTTTTT.

The chain links TRBV6-1 to TRBJ1-1; weak D call: TRBD1 (6 bases). V lost 5 bases and J 11 bases, leaving 15 bases between the germline ends. This CDR3 region has 12 residues. The germline V gene has CDR1 MNHNS and CDR2 SASEGT. CDR3 sequence (DNA): TGTGCCAGCAGTATTACAGGGTTTTACGCTTTCTTT. Residues: CASSITGFYAFF.

The rearrangement links TRBV9 to TRBJ1-4; D not resolved. Germline assignment: CDR1 SGDLS and CDR2 YYNGEE. Trimming stripped 3 bases from V and 5 bases from J, with 8 bases between. The CDR3 loop spans 13 amino acids. The CDR3 DNA sequence: TGTGCCAGCAGCGAGGCTCCCAATGAAAAACTGTTTTTT. Protein: CASSEAPNEKLFF.

This chain links TRBV5-8 with TRBJ2-2, with D possibly being TRBD1 (5 bases). CDR3 length: 17 amino acids. Looked up from germline, CDR1 is SGHTS and CDR2 is YDEGEE. V was pared by 4 bases and J by 5 bases, with 21 bases between. The CDR3 DNA sequence: TGTGCCAGCAGCGCCGACCTACAGGTCGGTCGTACCGGGGAGCTGTTTTTT. This translates into CASSADLQVGRTGELFF.

Here the CDR3 reads CASTYSGDYGYTF. Written as DNA, the CDR3 is TGTGCCAGCACCTACTCGGGGGACTATGGCTACACCTTC. The chain uses TRBV6-6 and TRBJ1-2; tentatively, D is TRBD1 (5 bases). CDR1 and CDR2 (germline): MNHNY, SVGAGI (reference sequence). This CDR3 comprises 13 residues. Deletions cut 7 bases from V and 3 bases from J, with 12 bases between.

The genes are TRBV19 and TRBJ2-5, with TRBD1 matching 7 bases. The CDR3 consists of 13 residues. Losses at the gene ends were 6 bases for V and 5 bases for J; bases not matched to a gene: 6. Germline values: CDR1 LNHDA, CDR2 SQIVND (reference sequence). The CDR3 bases are TGTGCCAGTAGCGAGGAGACAGGGGAGACCCAGTACTTC. It translates to CASSEETGETQYF.

V is TRBV18 and J is TRBJ2-3; no reliable D call. Germline values: CDR1 KGHSH, CDR2 LQKENI. V lost 3 bases to trimming and J lost 4 bases, with 8 bases between them. The length of the CDR3 is 13 residues. CDR3 in amino acids: CASSPAPPDTQYF. The CDR3 nucleotides read TGTGCCAGCTCACCCGCCCCCCCAGATACGCAGTATTTT. The variable domain in full, completed from reference TRBV18 and TRBJ2-3, reads NAGVMQNPRHLVRRRGQEARLRCSPMKGHSHVYWYRQLPEEGLKFMVYLQKENIIDESGMPKERFSAEFPKEGPSILRIQQVVRGDSAAYFCASSPAPPDTQYFGPGTRLTVL.

The chain is built from TRBV7-9 and TRBJ1-4, with D possibly being TRBD1 (6 bases). From germline, CDR1 is SEHNR and CDR2 FQNEAQ (reference sequence). The length of the CDR3 is 16 residues. V lost 1 base, J lost 2 bases, and 11 bases lay in between. The CDR3 spells CASSLGTDWTNEKLFF. The CDR3 nucleotides are TGTGCCAGCAGCTTAGGGACAGATTGGACTAATGAAAAACTGTTTTTT.

V usage is TRBV1 and J usage is TRBJ2-5; TRBD2, the table's D call, lacks a check against the DNA. TRBV1 is classified as a pseudogene. The CDR3 is 18 amino acids. The CDR3 DNA reads TGCACCAGCAGCCTCTTCGGGGGACTAGCGGGAGGGTTAGAGACCCAGTACTTC. It encodes CTSSLFGGLAGGLETQYF.

Relative to its sample, this clone is medium-sized. The chain uses TRBV6-4 and TRBJ2-1; TRBD1 agrees at 8 bases. Germline V lookup: CDR1 MRHNA, CDR2 SNTAGT. V shed 3 bases, J shed 2 bases, and the junction held 6 bases outside the gene matches. The CDR3 sequence is 16 residues long. The CDR3 bases are TGTGCCAGCAGTGAGACACCGACAGGGGCCTACAATGAGCAGTTCTTC. Its translation is CASSETPTGAYNEQFF.

The rearrangement uses TRBV29-1 and TRBJ1-1; D remains ambiguous. CDR3 length equals 11 residues. Trimming stripped 5 bases from V and 7 bases from J, with 11 bases between. The germline gives CDR1 SQVTM, CDR2 ANQGSEA. The CDR3 reads CSVLHRDEAFF. The CDR3 bases are TGCAGCGTTTTACATAGGGATGAAGCTTTCTTT.

The chain employs TRBV5-1 and TRBJ1-1; TRBD1 might be the D (5 bases). The germline CDR1 and CDR2 sequences are SGHRS and YFSETQ. The CDR3 length is 17 residues. V lost 0 bases, J lost 1 base, and 16 bases lay in between. CDR3 residues: CASSLGIRAGWNTEAFF. CDR3 DNA sequence: TGCGCCAGCAGCTTGGGCATAAGGGCAGGGTGGAACACTGAAGCTTTCTTT.